Presented here are 28 T cell receptor beta chains from one specimen sequenced in a study of shared clonotypes between healthy human individuals. Assay: immunoSEQ multiplex PCR; the TCRdb copy retains only in-frame clones and omits some. The sample has 2.5 million or so clones; about 92% are singletons. Sequenced: naive CD4+ T cells sorted from blood. The sample's subset: CD45RA+ positively selected. Receptor source: a man aged 18 to 30 in good health.

The V and J genes are TRBV6-4 and TRBJ1-2, with TRBD1 matching over 8 bases. The junction had 5 bases not matched to a gene; V was cut back by 5 bases and J by 3 bases. The CDR3 covers 14 residues. The germline CDR1 and CDR2 sequences are MRHNA and SNTAGT. CDR3 region: CASSPGGADYGYTF. In DNA, the CDR3 is TGTGCCAGCAGTCCAGGGGGCGCGGACTATGGCTACACCTTC.

V gene TRBV21-1 combines with J gene TRBJ1-5; TRBD1, as called in the table, went unchecked against the DNA. TRBV21-1 is a recognized pseudogene. This CDR3 is built from 14 residues. CDR3 sequence reads: CASSLNRERQPQHF. The CDR3 DNA reads as TGTGCCAGCAGCCTTAACAGGGAGAGGCAGCCCCAGCATTTT.

The chain links TRBV27 to TRBJ2-1, with 7 bases that match TRBD2. The CDR3 runs 23 residues. Trimming at V came to 2 bases and at J to 1 base, leaving 26 bases not matched to a gene. Germline CDR1 MNHEY, CDR2 SMNVEV (reference sequence). For the CDR3, the DNA is TGTGCCAGCAGTTTAAGGGGAAGCGGGGCGAAGTCGAGGGGATTAGTATCCTACAATGAGCAGTTCTTC. Its translation is CASSLRGSGAKSRGLVSYNEQFF.

This chain connects TRBV29-1 to TRBJ1-2; 10 bases are shared with TRBD1. Germline CDR1 and CDR2: SQVTM and ANQGSEA. The CDR3 sequence is 13 residues long. V shed 6 bases and J 7 bases; nucleotides not matched to a gene: 8. CDR3 in amino acids: CSVETGGGFGYTF. CDR3 DNA: TGCAGCGTAGAGACAGGGGGCGGGTTTGGCTACACCTTC.

V gene TRBV6-5 combines with J gene TRBJ1-1; the D gene is possibly TRBD1 (6 bases). Trimming took 4 bases from V and 8 from J, leaving 11 bases between them. The length of the CDR3 is 12 residues. Germline CDR1 reads MNHEY; CDR2 reads SVGAGI. CDR3 in amino acids: CASSFRGREAFF. The DNA of the CDR3 is TGTGCCAGCAGTTTCAGGGGTAGAGAAGCTTTCTTT.

The rearrangement joins TRBV28 to TRBJ2-3, with 10 bases fitting TRBD2. This CDR3 region has 15 residues. From germline, CDR1 is MDHEN and CDR2 SYDVKM. Germline trimming cut 6 bases from V and 7 bases from J; bases unmatched to any gene: 10. CDR3 residues: CASSLAAGGWNTQYF. CDR3 in DNA: TGTGCCAGCAGCCTGGCAGCGGGAGGGTGGAATACGCAGTATTTT.

V usage is TRBV30 and J usage is TRBJ2-7, with 7 nucleotides matching TRBD2. Unmatched junction bases numbered 5, after V lost 1 base and J lost 2 bases. The length of the CDR3 is 14 residues. Germline CDR1 reads GTSNPN; CDR2 reads SVGIG (reference sequence). CDR3 amino acids: CAWSAGGKAYEQYF. The DNA of the CDR3 is TGTGCCTGGAGTGCCGGGGGGAAAGCCTACGAGCAGTACTTC.

As for this clone: Other DNA sequences in the same sample also yield this CDR3. The chain joins TRBV6-1 to TRBJ2-1, with TRBD2 matching over 14 bases. The CDR3 is 15 amino acids. The junction had 6 bases not matched to a gene; V was cut back by 7 bases and J by 7 bases. Germline assignment: CDR1 MNHNS and CDR2 SASEGT. The CDR3 here is CASTPGLAGGNEQFF. In DNA, the CDR3 is TGTGCCAGCACCCCAGGACTAGCGGGGGGTAATGAGCAGTTCTTC.

The DNA for the CDR3 is TGCGCCAGCAGCCTCACTTGGAACTACGAGCAGTACTTC. It translates to CASSLTWNYEQYF. This chain links TRBV5-1 with TRBJ2-7; D ambiguous. V lost 4 bases and J 3 bases, leaving 11 bases between the germline ends. The CDR3 loop spans 13 amino acids. In germline, CDR1 is SGHRS, CDR2 YFSETQ. Variable domain in full (rest from reference TRBV5-1 and TRBJ2-7): KAGVTQTPRYLIKTRGQQVTLSCSPISGHRSVSWYQQTPGQGLQFLFEYFSETQRNKGNFPGRFSGRQFSNSRSEMNVSTLELGDSALYLCASSLTWNYEQYFGPGTRLTVT.

In the case of this clone: This sample also contains other DNA sequences that code for the same CDR3. This sequence joins TRBV9 and TRBJ1-5; D uncertain. The CDR3 runs to 15 residues. V dropped 0 bases and J dropped 1 base, with 8 bases sitting between them. Germline V gene data show CDR1 as SGDLS and CDR2 as YYNGEE. Written as DNA, the CDR3 is TGTGCCAGCAGCGTAGGGGGTCAGAGCAATCAGCCCCAGCATTTT. Translated: CASSVGGQSNQPQHF. Combining the CDR3 with reference TRBV9 and TRBJ1-5 gives the whole variable domain DSGVTQTPKHLITATGQRVTLRCSPRSGDLSVYWYQQSLDQGLQFLIQYYNGEERAKGNILERFSAQQFPDLHSELNLSSLELGDSALYFCASSVGGQSNQPQHFGDGTRLSIL.

CDR3 loop: CASSFGLAQETQYF. The CDR3 DNA is TGCGCCAGCAGCTTCGGACTAGCCCAAGAGACCCAGTACTTC. This chain connects TRBV5-1 to TRBJ2-5; TRBD2 aligns across 8 bases. V lost 2 bases to trimming and J lost 1 base; unmatched junction nucleotides: 1. The V gene's germline CDR1 is SGHRS and CDR2 YFSETQ. This CDR3 has 14 amino acids.

The chain uses TRBV5-4 and TRBJ1-1, with a tentative D call TRBD1 (5 bases). CDR1 is SGHNT and CDR2 is YYREEE in the germline V gene (reference sequence). V lost 4 bases to trimming and J lost 6 bases, with 22 bases between them. The CDR3 contains 16 residues. The CDR3 spells CASSRKMGGGIAEAFF. CDR3 in DNA: TGTGCCAGCAGCCGGAAGATGGGGGGAGGAATCGCTGAAGCTTTCTTT.

The genes are TRBV6-5 and TRBJ1-1; no firm D call. Trimming pared 2 bases from V and 5 bases from J, leaving 12 bases between. Germline V gene sequence: CDR1 MNHEY, CDR2 SVGAGI. This CDR3 comprises 14 residues. CDR3 sequence reads: CASSYAGGVTEAFF. The CDR3 coding sequence is TGTGCCAGCAGTTACGCGGGCGGGGTGACTGAAGCTTTCTTT.

V usage is TRBV11-2 and J usage is TRBJ2-2; no clear D. Trimming stripped 4 bases from V and 3 bases from J, with 15 bases between. CDR3 length: 16 amino acids. CDR1 and CDR2 from the germline V gene are SGHAT and FQNNGV. In DNA, the CDR3 is TGTGCCAGCAGCTACACTCGGGTGCCGGACACCGGGGAGCTGTTTTTT. Protein sequence: CASSYTRVPDTGELFF.

This sequence joins TRBV29-1 and TRBJ2-3, with D possibly TRBD1 on 6 matching bases. CDR3 size: 12 residues. The germline gives CDR1 SQVTM, CDR2 ANQGSEA. Deletions cut 7 bases from V and 3 bases from J, with 11 bases between. CDR3 sequence (DNA): TGCAGCGGGGCCACAGGGACAGATACGCAGTATTTT. Its protein product is CSGATGTDTQYF.

In its sample, this clone was seen a few times. The rearrangement uses TRBV19 and TRBJ2-7; maybe TRBD1 (5 bases). Trimming removed 3 bases from V and 0 bases from J, with 9 bases in between. CDR1 LNHDA and CDR2 SQIVND come from the germline V gene (reference sequence). The CDR3 sequence is 14 residues long. DNA of the CDR3: TGTGCCAGTAGTATGGCAGGGCCCTCCTACGAGCAGTACTTC. Translation: CASSMAGPSYEQYF.

This rearrangement joins TRBV7-8 to TRBJ1-3; D is unclear. The CDR3 totals 14 residues. Trimming pared 1 base from V and 7 bases from J, leaving 11 bases between. Germline CDR1 and CDR2: SGHVS and FQNEAQ. DNA of the CDR3: TGTGCCAGCAGCTTAGTATCCCGAGGGAACACCATATATTTT. Its translation is CASSLVSRGNTIYF.

The chain combines TRBV7-2 with TRBJ1-5; TRBD1 agrees at 9 bases. The CDR3 runs 15 residues. Trimming at V came to 1 base and at J to 5 bases, leaving 3 bases not matched to a gene. CDR1 is SGHTA, CDR2 FQGNSA, per germline. The DNA for the CDR3 is TGTGCCAGCAGCTTAGGGACAGGGGCATATCAGCCCCAGCATTTT. This codes for CASSLGTGAYQPQHF.

J is TRBJ1-1 and V is TRBV21-1; the table names TRBD1, a call not compared with the DNA. TRBV21-1 is an annotated pseudogene. The CDR3 totals 17 residues. The CDR3 DNA follows: TGTGCCAGCAGCATGCGCCCTCCGACAGGGATGAACACTGAAGCTTTCTTT. Protein: CASSMRPPTGMNTEAFF.

The chain carries TRBV7-9 and TRBJ2-2; 8 bases are shared with TRBD2. Germline values: CDR1 SEHNR, CDR2 FQNEAQ (reference sequence). The J segment lost 2 bases and the V segment lost 10 bases, leaving 12 bases of the junction unmatched. This CDR3 is 16 amino acids long. The CDR3 coding sequence is TGTGCCACCTACCGGGGGGGCAGGGACAACACCGGGGAGCTGTTTTTT. Translation gives CATYRGGRDNTGELFF.

In DNA, the CDR3 is TGCGCCAGCAGCCACCCTAGCGCGCTCTACGAGCAGTACTTC. Protein sequence: CASSHPSALYEQYF. The chain links TRBV4-1 to TRBJ2-7, with a tentative D call TRBD2 (6 bases). The germline gives CDR1 MGHRA, CDR2 YSYEKL. The CDR3 is 14 residues long. The V gene lost 3 bases and the J gene lost 3 bases, with 12 bases spanning the gap.

This sequence joins TRBV2 and TRBJ2-2, with 10 bases aligning to TRBD2. This CDR3 spans 16 amino acids. Germline V gives CDR1 SNHLY, CDR2 FYNNEI. J gave up 2 bases and V 6 bases, and 6 bases lay outside the gene matches. Written as DNA, the CDR3 is TGTGCCAGCAGGCCAGGACTAGCGGTAAACACCGGGGAGCTGTTTTTT. Amino acids: CASRPGLAVNTGELFF.

The chain is built from TRBV5-6 and TRBJ2-3; the D call may be TRBD1 or TRBD2 (5 bases each). The V gene's germline CDR1 is SGHDT and CDR2 YYEEEE. V was shortened by 4 bases and J by 0 bases, with 9 bases between the two germline ends. CDR3 length equals 14 residues. The CDR3 nucleotides are TGTGCCAGCAGCCCGGGACGGAGCACAGATACGCAGTATTTT. It translates to CASSPGRSTDTQYF.

The V and J genes are TRBV7-2 and TRBJ1-4, with 9 bases identical to TRBD1. The CDR3 is 16 amino acids. Germline CDR1 is SGHTA and CDR2 is FQGNSA. Unmatched junction bases numbered 8, after V lost 1 base and J lost 8 bases. The CDR3 here is CASSLVGQGNVEKLFF. DNA for the CDR3: TGTGCCAGCAGCTTAGTAGGACAGGGGAATGTGGAAAAACTGTTTTTT.

V usage is TRBV11-2 and J usage is TRBJ2-7; D unresolved. The V end lost 1 base, the J end lost 3 bases, and 7 bases lay between the germline ends. The CDR3 is made up of 13 amino acids. CDR1 and CDR2 from the germline V gene are SGHAT and FQNNGV. CDR3 coding DNA: TGTGCCAGCAGCTTAGGGCTGTACTACGAGCAGTACTTC. Its translation is CASSLGLYYEQYF. Combining the CDR3 with reference TRBV11-2 and TRBJ2-7 gives the whole variable domain EAGVAQSPRYKIIEKRQSVAFWCNPISGHATLYWYQQILGQGPKLLIQFQNNGVVDDSQLPKDRFSAERLKGVDSTLKIQPAKLEDSAVYLCASSLGLYYEQYFGPGTRLTVT.

This clone has more than one count but fewer than ten. Additional DNA sequences in this sample encode the identical CDR3. The rearrangement joins TRBV5-1 to TRBJ2-5; 10 positions match TRBD1. The CDR3 spans 15 residues. The germline V gene encodes CDR1 SGHRS and CDR2 YFSETQ. V gave up 0 bases and J gave up 3 bases; unmatched junction bases: 2. CDR3 amino acids: CASSLDGTGEETQYF. DNA for the CDR3: TGCGCCAGCAGCTTGGACGGGACAGGGGAAGAGACCCAGTACTTC. The full variable domain, rest sourced from reference TRBV5-1 and TRBJ2-5, is KAGVTQTPRYLIKTRGQQVTLSCSPISGHRSVSWYQQTPGQGLQFLFEYFSETQRNKGNFPGRFSGRQFSNSRSEMNVSTLELGDSALYLCASSLDGTGEETQYFGPGTRLLVL.

The J gene is TRBJ1-3, the V gene TRBV2, with TRBD1 matching 7 bases. The germline V gene has CDR1 SNHLY and CDR2 FYNNEI. The CDR3 runs 15 residues. With V trimmed by 1 base and J by 4 bases, 4 bases remained unmatched. The CDR3 DNA sequence: TGTGCCAGCAGTGAAGAGGGGGGACAGGGAAACACCATATATTTT. Translating it yields CASSEEGGQGNTIYF.

The gene calls are TRBV7-9 and TRBJ1-2, with D perhaps TRBD1 (5 bases). Germline V lookup: CDR1 SEHNR, CDR2 FQNEAQ (reference sequence). V lost 5 bases and J lost 8, with 18 bases in between. This CDR3 has 14 residues. CDR3 protein: CASSTGGGFGGYTF. The CDR3 DNA sequence: TGTGCCAGCAGCACCGGGGGGGGTTTCGGCGGCTACACCTTC.